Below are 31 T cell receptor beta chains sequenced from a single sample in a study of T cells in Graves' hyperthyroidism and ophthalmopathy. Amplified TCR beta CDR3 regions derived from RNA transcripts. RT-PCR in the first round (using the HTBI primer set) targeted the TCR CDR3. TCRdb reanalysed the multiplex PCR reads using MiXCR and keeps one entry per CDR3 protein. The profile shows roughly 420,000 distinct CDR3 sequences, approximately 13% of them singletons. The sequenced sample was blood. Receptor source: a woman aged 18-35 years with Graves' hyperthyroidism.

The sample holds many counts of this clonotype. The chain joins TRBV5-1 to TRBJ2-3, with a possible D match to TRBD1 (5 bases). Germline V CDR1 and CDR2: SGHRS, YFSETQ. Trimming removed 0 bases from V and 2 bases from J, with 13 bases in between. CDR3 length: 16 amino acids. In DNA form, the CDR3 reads TGCGCCAGCAGCTTGGGGGGCAGGCTTACCACAGATACGCAGTATTTT. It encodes CASSLGGRLTTDTQYF.

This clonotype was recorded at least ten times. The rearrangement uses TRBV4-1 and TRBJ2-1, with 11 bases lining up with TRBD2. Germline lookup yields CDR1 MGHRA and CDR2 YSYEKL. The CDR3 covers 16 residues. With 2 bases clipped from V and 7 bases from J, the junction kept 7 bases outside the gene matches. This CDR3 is CASSQHLAGGPNEQFF. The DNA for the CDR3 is TGCGCCAGCAGCCAACACTTAGCGGGAGGGCCTAATGAGCAGTTCTTC.

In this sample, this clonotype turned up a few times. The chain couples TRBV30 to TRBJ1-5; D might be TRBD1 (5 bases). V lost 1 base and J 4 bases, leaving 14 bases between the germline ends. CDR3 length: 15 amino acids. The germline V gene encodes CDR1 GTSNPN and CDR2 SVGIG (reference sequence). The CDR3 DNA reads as TGTGCCTGGAGTGGCTCCGGGGCAGCGAATCAGCCCCAGCATTTT. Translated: CAWSGSGAANQPQHF.

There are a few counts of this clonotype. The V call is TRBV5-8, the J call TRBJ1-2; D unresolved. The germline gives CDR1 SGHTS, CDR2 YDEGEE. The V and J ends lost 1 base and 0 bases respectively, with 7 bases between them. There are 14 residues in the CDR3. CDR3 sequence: CASSLTTPNYGYTF. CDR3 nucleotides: TGTGCCAGCAGCTTGACCACACCTAACTATGGCTACACCTTC.

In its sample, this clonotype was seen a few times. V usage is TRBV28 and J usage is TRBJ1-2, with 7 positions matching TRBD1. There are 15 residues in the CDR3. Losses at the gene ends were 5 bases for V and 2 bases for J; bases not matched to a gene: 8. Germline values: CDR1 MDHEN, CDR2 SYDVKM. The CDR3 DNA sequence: TGTGCCAGCAGTCCCGCAGGGGGGCGAAACTATGGCTACACCTTC. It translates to CASSPAGGRNYGYTF.

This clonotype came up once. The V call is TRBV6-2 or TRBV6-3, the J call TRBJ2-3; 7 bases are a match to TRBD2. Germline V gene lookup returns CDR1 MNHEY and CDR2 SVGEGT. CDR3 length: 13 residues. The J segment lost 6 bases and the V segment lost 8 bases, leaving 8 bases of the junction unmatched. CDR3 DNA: TGTGCCAGCGAGGGAGGGAGCAGGGATACGCAGTATTTT. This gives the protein CASEGGSRDTQYF.

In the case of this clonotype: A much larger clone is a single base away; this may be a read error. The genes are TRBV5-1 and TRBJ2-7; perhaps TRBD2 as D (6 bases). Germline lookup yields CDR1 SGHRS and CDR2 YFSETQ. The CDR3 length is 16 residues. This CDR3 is CASSLELASYLYEQYF. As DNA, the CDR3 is TGTGCCAGCAGCTTAGAACTAGCCTCTTATCTCTATGAGCAGTACTTC.

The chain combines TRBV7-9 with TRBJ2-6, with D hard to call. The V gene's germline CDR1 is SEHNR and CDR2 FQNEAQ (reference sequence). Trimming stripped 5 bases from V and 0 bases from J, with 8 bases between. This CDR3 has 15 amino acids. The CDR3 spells CASSLISSGANVLTF. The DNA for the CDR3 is TGTGCCAGCAGCCTAATCAGCTCTGGGGCCAACGTCCTGACTTTC.

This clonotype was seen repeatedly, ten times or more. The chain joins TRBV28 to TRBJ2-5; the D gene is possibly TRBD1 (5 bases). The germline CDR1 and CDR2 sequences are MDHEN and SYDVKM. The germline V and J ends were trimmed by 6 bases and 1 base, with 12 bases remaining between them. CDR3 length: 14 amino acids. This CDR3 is CASSRTLPQETQYF. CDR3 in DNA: TGTGCCAGCAGCAGGACACTTCCCCAAGAGACCCAGTACTTC.

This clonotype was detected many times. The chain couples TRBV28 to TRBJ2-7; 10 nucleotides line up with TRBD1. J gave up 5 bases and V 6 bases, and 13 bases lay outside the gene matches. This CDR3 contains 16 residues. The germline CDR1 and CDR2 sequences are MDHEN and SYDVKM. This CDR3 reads CASSPPPGQGTNEQYF. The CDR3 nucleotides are TGTGCCAGCAGCCCGCCCCCGGGACAGGGGACAAACGAGCAGTACTTC. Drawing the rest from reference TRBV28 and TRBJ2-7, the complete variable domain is DVKVTQSSRYLVKRTGEKVFLECVQDMDHENMFWYRQDPGLGLRLIYFSYDVKMKEKGDIPEGYSVSREKKERFSLILESASTNQTSMYLCASSPPPGQGTNEQYFGPGTRLTVT.

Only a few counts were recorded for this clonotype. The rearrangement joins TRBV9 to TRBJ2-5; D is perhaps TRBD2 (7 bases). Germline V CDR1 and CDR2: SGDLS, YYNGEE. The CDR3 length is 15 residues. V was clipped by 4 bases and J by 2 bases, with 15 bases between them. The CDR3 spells CASSPRGRRQETQYF. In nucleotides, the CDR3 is TGTGCCAGCAGCCCGCGGGGGCGGAGGCAAGAGACCCAGTACTTC.

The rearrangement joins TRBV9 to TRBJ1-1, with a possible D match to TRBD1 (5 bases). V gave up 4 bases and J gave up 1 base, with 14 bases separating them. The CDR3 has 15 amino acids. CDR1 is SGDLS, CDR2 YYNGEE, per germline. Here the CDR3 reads CASSLGPRENTEAFF. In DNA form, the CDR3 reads TGTGCCAGCAGCTTGGGACCGAGAGAGAACACTGAAGCTTTCTTT.

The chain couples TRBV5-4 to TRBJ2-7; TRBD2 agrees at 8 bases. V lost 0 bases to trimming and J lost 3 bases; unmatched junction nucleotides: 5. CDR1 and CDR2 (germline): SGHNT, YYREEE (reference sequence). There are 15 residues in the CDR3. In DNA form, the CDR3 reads TGTGCCAGCAGCTTGGCCGGGGGGGCCGGCTACGAGCAGTACTTC. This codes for CASSLAGGAGYEQYF.

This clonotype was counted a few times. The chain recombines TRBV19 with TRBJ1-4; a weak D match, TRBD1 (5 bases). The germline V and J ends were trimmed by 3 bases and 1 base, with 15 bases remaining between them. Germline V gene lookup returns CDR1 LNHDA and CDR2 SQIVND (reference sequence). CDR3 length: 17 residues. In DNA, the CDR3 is TGTGCCAGTAGTATCGTCCCAGGGATGGGAACTAATGAAAAACTGTTTTTT. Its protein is CASSIVPGMGTNEKLFF.

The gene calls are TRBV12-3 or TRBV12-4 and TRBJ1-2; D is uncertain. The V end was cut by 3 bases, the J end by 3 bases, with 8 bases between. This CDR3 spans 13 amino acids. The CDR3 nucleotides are TGTGCCAGCAGTTTCGCGGCGGACTATGGCTACACCTTC. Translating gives CASSFAADYGYTF.

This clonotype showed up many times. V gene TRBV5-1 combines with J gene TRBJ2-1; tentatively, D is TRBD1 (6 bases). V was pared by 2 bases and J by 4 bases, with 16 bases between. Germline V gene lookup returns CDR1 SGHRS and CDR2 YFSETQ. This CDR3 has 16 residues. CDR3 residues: CASSLALRDNYNEQFF. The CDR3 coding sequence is TGCGCCAGCAGCTTAGCCCTCCGGGACAATTACAATGAGCAGTTCTTC.

The CDR3 DNA sequence: TGTGCCAGCAGCAAGGACAGATACGAGCAGTACTTC. Protein: CASSKDRYEQYF. The chain recombines TRBV5-5 with TRBJ2-7; D may be TRBD1 (6 bases). Germline values: CDR1 SGHKS, CDR2 YYEKEE (reference sequence). CDR3 length: 12 amino acids. Trimming stripped 4 bases from V and 4 bases from J, with 9 bases between.

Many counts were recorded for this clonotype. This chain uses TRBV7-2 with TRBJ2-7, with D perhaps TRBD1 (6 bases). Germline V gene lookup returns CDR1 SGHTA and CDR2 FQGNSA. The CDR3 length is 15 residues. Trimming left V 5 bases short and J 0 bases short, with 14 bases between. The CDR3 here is CASSIGQGTSYEQYF. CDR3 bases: TGTGCCAGCAGCATAGGGCAGGGGACCTCCTACGAGCAGTACTTC.

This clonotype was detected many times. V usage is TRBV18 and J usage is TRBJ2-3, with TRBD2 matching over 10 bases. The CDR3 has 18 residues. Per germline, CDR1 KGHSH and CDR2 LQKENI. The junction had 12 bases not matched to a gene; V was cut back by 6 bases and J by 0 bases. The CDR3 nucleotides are TGTGCCAGCTCCCCCGAGGGACTAGCGTTTGCTAGCACAGATACGCAGTATTTT. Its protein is CASSPEGLAFASTDTQYF.

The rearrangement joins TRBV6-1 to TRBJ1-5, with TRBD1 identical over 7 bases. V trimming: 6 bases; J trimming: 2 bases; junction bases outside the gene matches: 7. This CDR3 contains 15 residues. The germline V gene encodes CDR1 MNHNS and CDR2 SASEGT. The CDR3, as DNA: TGTGCCAGCAGACCTACAGGGGCTGGCAATCAGCCCCAGCATTTT. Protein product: CASRPTGAGNQPQHF.

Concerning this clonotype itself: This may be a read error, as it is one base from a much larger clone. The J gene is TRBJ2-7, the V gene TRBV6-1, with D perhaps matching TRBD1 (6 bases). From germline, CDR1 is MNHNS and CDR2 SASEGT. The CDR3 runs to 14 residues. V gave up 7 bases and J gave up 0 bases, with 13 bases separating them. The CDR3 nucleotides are TGTGCCAGCAAGCTCGGGACAAGCTCCTACGAGCAGTACTTC. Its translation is CASKLGTSSYEQYF.

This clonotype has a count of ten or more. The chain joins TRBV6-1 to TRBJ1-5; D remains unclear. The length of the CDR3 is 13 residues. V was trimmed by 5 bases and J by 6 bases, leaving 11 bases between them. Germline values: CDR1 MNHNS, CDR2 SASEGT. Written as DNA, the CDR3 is TGTGCCAGCAGTTATCACAGTTCTCAGCCCCAGCATTTT. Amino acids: CASSYHSSQPQHF.

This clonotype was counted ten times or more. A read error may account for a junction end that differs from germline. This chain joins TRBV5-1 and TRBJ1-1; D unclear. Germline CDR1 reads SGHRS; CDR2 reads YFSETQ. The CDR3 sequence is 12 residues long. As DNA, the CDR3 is TGTGCCAGCAGCCTGGGAAGCACTGAAGCTTTCTTT. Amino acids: CASSLGSTEAFF.

DNA for the CDR3: TGTGCCAGTAGTATTCACGGGACAGGGATTGAAGCTTTCTTT. Its translation is CASSIHGTGIEAFF. The chain carries TRBV19 and TRBJ1-1; 9 bases map to TRBD1. V was clipped by 3 bases and J by 7 bases; unmatched bases: 6. The CDR3 contains 14 residues. The germline gives CDR1 LNHDA, CDR2 SQIVND (reference sequence). Variable domain in full (rest from reference TRBV19 and TRBJ1-1): DGGITQSPKYLFRKEGQNVTLSCEQNLNHDAMYWYRQDPGQGLRLIYYSQIVNDFQKGDIAEGYSVSREKKESFPLTVTSAQKNPTAFYLCASSIHGTGIEAFFGQGTRLTVV.

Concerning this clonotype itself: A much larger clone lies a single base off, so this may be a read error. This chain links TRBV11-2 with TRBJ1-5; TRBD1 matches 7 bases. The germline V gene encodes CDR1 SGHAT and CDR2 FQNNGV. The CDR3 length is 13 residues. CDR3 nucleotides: TGTGCCAGCAGCGAGGGGGCACGTCAGCCCCGGCATTTT. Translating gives CASSEGARQPRHF.

CDR3 sequence: CSASGLAGAPDTQYF. CDR3 nucleotides: TGCAGTGCTAGTGGACTAGCGGGAGCCCCAGATACGCAGTATTTT. This sequence joins TRBV20-1 and TRBJ2-3; 13 nucleotides align to TRBD2. The CDR3 length is 15 residues. Trimming cost V 3 bases and J 4 bases; bases outside gene matches: 4. Germline V gene lookup returns CDR1 DFQATT and CDR2 SNEGSKA (reference sequence).

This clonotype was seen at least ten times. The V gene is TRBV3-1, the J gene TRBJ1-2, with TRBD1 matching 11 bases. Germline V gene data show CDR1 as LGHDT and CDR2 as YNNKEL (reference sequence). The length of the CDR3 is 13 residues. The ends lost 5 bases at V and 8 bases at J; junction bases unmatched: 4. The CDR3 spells CASSLDRGRGYTF. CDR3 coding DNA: TGTGCCAGCAGCTTGGACAGGGGGCGCGGCTACACCTTC.

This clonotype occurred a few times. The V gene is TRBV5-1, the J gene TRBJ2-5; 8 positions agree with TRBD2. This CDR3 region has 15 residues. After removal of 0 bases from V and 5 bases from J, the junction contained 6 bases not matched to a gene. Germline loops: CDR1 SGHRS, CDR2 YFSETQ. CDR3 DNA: TGCGCCAGCAGCTTGGACGGGAGGGCCCAGGAGACCCAGTACTTC. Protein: CASSLDGRAQETQYF.

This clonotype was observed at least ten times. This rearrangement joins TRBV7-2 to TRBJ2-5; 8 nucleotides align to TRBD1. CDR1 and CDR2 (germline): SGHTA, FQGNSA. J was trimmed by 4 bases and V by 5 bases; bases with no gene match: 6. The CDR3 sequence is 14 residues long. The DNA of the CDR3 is TGTGCCAGCAGCGACAGGGGTGCCGGAGAGACCCAGTACTTC. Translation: CASSDRGAGETQYF.

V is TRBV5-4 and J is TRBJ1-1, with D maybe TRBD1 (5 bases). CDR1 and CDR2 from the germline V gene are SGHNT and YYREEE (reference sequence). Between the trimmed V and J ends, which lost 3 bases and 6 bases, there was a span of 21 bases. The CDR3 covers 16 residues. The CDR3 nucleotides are TGTGCCAGCAGCTCTTCTAGGGGCAGGGTGAGGTCTGAAGCTTTCTTT. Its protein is CASSSSRGRVRSEAFF.

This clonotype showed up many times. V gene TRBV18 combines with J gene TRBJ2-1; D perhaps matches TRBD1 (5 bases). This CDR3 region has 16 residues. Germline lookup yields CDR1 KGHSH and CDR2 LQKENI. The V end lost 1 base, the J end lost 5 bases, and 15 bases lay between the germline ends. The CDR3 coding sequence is TGTGCCAGCTCACCACAAGTTCAGGGAACCCACAATGAGCAGTTCTTC. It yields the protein CASSPQVQGTHNEQFF. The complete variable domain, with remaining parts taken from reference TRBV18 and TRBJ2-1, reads NAGVMQNPRHLVRRRGQEARLRCSPMKGHSHVYWYRQLPEEGLKFMVYLQKENIIDESGMPKERFSAEFPKEGPSILRIQQVVRGDSAAYFCASSPQVQGTHNEQFFGPGTRLTVL.